This T cell receptor beta chain comes out of a study of control samples from healthy donors and cancer patients. Trimming took off 1 base at V and 4 bases at J, with 8 bases between the two ends. The CDR3 loop spans 14 amino acids. Germline lookup yields CDR1 LGHNA and CDR2 YSLEER. Some clones are missing from TCRdb's copy, which holds only in-frame ones; the method was immunoSEQ multiplex PCR. The sample includes 120,000 or so clones, 85% to 95% seen only once; the top ten take 0.55% to 0.65%. The receptor's source is a man aged 80 or over with head and neck cancer. The specimen sequenced was PBMCs. V is TRBV4-3 and J is TRBJ2-1, with unresolved D. The CDR3, as DNA: TGCGCCAGCAGCCAAGTCGGTTCATACAATGAGCAGTTCTTC. This codes for CASSQVGSYNEQFF.